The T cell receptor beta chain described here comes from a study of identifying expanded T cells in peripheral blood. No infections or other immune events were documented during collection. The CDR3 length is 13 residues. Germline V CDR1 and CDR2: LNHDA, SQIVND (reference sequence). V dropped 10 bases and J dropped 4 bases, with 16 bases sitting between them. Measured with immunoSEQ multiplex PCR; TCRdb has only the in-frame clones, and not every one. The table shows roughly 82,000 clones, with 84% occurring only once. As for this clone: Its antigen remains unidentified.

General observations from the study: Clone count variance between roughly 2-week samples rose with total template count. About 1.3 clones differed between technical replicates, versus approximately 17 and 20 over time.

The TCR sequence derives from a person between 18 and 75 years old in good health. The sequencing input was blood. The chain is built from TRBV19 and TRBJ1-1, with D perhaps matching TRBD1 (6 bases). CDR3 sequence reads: CATQDSRGTEAFF. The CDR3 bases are TGTGCCACCCAGGACAGCCGAGGCACTGAAGCTTTCTTT.